This T cell receptor beta chain was sequenced in a study of cytomegalovirus exposure and HLA in healthy donors. CDR1 and CDR2 (germline): SEHNR, FQNEAQ (reference sequence). V trimming: 1 base; J trimming: 1 base; junction bases outside the gene matches: 12. The CDR3 runs to 18 residues. The study ran its PCR with 60 Vbeta and 13 Jbeta primers. Profiling relied on immunoSEQ multiplex PCR, and the TCRdb table lists in-frame clones only, not all of them. In the table there are around 90,000 clones, about three fifths of which are singletons. The clonotype was recovered from a woman aged 30 to 39 in good health and CMV-seropositive. Specimen: PBMCs. The chain couples TRBV7-9 to TRBJ1-1; 7 nucleotides align to TRBD1. The CDR3 reads CASSLVRQEGAPNTEAFF. As DNA, the CDR3 is TGTGCCAGCAGCTTAGTAAGGCAGGAGGGGGCCCCGAACACTGAAGCTTTCTTT.